One and the same sample provided the 28 T cell receptor beta chains below, sequenced in a study of response to subunit inactivated influenza vaccine. TCRdb passed the RT-PCR reads through MiXCR, listing each CDR3 protein once. In the table there are approximately 310,000 distinct CDR3 sequences, 21% of which are singletons. The sample was PBMCs from blood, taken about 20 months after vaccination. The receptors stem from a man between 45 and 75 years old who received an inactivated influenza vaccine.

The chain links TRBV3-1 to TRBJ1-1; TRBD1 aligns across 12 bases. Germline CDR1 is LGHDT and CDR2 is YNNKEL (reference sequence). The CDR3 runs to 18 residues. J gave up 3 bases and V 6 bases, and 14 bases lay outside the gene matches. The CDR3 nucleotides are TGTGCCAGCAGACCAGCTTTGGGACAGGGGGCCGAGTACACTGAAGCTTTCTTT. Amino acids: CASRPALGQGAEYTEAFF.

This clonotype was found many times. The J gene is TRBJ1-4, the V gene TRBV2; perhaps TRBD1 as D (5 bases). The length of the CDR3 is 13 residues. V gave up 3 bases and J gave up 5 bases, with 7 bases separating them. Germline loops: CDR1 SNHLY, CDR2 FYNNEI. CDR3 region: CASSEKGNEKLFF. CDR3 nucleotide sequence: TGTGCCAGCAGTGAGAAGGGGAATGAAAAACTGTTTTTT.

This clonotype was observed many times. The chain joins TRBV29-1 to TRBJ1-1, with D maybe TRBD1 (5 bases). CDR1 and CDR2 (germline): SQVTM, ANQGSEA. Trimming left V 6 bases short and J 1 base short, with 12 bases between. This CDR3 comprises 13 residues. Written as DNA, the CDR3 is TGCAGCGTACAAACAGGAACGAACACTGAAGCTTTCTTT. This sequence encodes CSVQTGTNTEAFF.

The chain carries TRBV21-1 and TRBJ1-5; the table's D call of TRBD1 was not tested on the DNA. TRBV21-1 is a recognized pseudogene. The CDR3 has 16 amino acids. DNA for the CDR3: TGTGCCAGCAGCAAAGACGACAGGGTGGGCAATCAGCCCCAGCATTTT. Residues: CASSKDDRVGNQPQHF.

This chain connects TRBV3-1 to TRBJ1-2, with a weak D call TRBD1 (5 bases). V was shortened by 1 base and J by 8 bases, with 14 bases between the two germline ends. Germline V gene sequence: CDR1 LGHDT, CDR2 YNNKEL (reference sequence). The CDR3 contains 14 residues. The CDR3 loop is CASSQGRGSSGYTF. CDR3 sequence (DNA): TGTGCCAGCAGCCAAGGGAGGGGATCGTCCGGCTACACCTTC.

CDR3 in DNA: TGTGCCAGCAGCTCCCGTGATGGGAGGCACCAAGAGACCCAGTACTTC. Translation gives CASSSRDGRHQETQYF. The rearrangement uses TRBV11-3 and TRBJ2-5, with D maybe TRBD2 (6 bases). This CDR3 is built from 16 residues. Deletions cut 4 bases from V and 0 bases from J, with 15 bases between. CDR1 is SGHNT, CDR2 YENEEA, per germline.

This chain links TRBV10-3 with TRBJ1-1; D perhaps matches TRBD1 (6 bases). Germline CDR1 and CDR2: ENHRY and SYGVKD. This CDR3 contains 13 residues. V was pared by 4 bases and J by 2 bases, with 8 bases between. The CDR3 DNA follows: TGTGCCATCAGTGGGACAGCAAACACTGAAGCTTTCTTT. Protein sequence: CAISGTANTEAFF.

The chain is built from TRBV3-1 and TRBJ2-2, with unresolved D. From germline, CDR1 is LGHDT and CDR2 YNNKEL (reference sequence). The CDR3 has 13 amino acids. V lost 1 base and J 6 bases, leaving 6 bases between the germline ends. Written as DNA, the CDR3 is TGTGCCAGCAGCCAAGGGGCTCCCGGGGAGCTGTTTTTT. It is translated as CASSQGAPGELFF. Together with reference TRBV3-1 and TRBJ2-2, the CDR3 gives the full variable domain: DTAVSQTPKYLVTQMGNDKSIKCEQNLGHDTMYWYKQDSKKFLKIMFSYNNKELIINETVPNRFSPKSPDKAHLNLHINSLELGDSAVYFCASSQGAPGELFFGEGSRLTVL.

The V call is TRBV6-2 or TRBV6-3, the J call TRBJ2-7; D call uncertain. Germline V CDR1 and CDR2: MNHEY, SVGEGT. V was cut by 5 bases and J by 1 base, with 9 bases left in between. The CDR3 contains 13 residues. The CDR3 here is CASSRTESYEQYF. As DNA, the CDR3 is TGTGCCAGCAGTCGGACGGAATCCTACGAGCAGTACTTC.

In nucleotides, the CDR3 is TGTGCCAGCAGTTACTCACCAAGCGAGCAGTACTTC. Translating it yields CASSYSPSEQYF. The rearrangement joins TRBV6-6 to TRBJ2-7; D unclear. V shed 0 bases and J shed 6 bases, with 6 bases lying between them. The CDR3 consists of 12 residues. The germline V gene has CDR1 MNHNY and CDR2 SVGAGI (reference sequence).

This clonotype was detected only a few times. CDR3 residues: CASTQNPGQGMSSGELFF. Here the CDR3 DNA reads TGTGCCAGCACACAAAACCCCGGGCAGGGTATGAGTTCCGGGGAGCTGTTTTTT. The chain combines TRBV11-1 with TRBJ2-2, with D tentatively TRBD1 (5 bases). The V end lost 7 bases, the J end lost 6 bases, and 27 bases lay between the germline ends. The CDR3 runs to 18 residues. From germline, CDR1 is SGHAT and CDR2 FQDESV (reference sequence).

This clonotype came up a few times. A much larger clone differs by one base, so this may be a read error. The chain recombines TRBV5-1 with TRBJ2-7; D is unresolved. The CDR3 runs 11 residues. The ends were cut back, 0 bases at V and 7 bases at J, with 5 bases in the middle. Per the germline V gene, CDR1 is SGHRS and CDR2 is YFSETQ. For the CDR3, the DNA is TGCGCCAGCAGCTTGGTGGTGGAGCAGTACTTC. Translated, it gives CASSLVVEQYF.

V usage is TRBV4-3 and J usage is TRBJ1-5; D is ambiguous. Per the germline V gene, CDR1 is LGHNA and CDR2 is YSLEER. The CDR3 length is 15 residues. V was clipped by 1 base and J by 2 bases, with 9 bases between them. CDR3 protein: CASSQVFPGNQPQHF. CDR3 nucleotides: TGCGCCAGCAGCCAAGTCTTTCCAGGCAATCAGCCCCAGCATTTT.

J is TRBJ2-7 and V is TRBV4-3; TRBD1 matches 7 bases. This CDR3 has 15 amino acids. Germline-derived CDR1 and CDR2 are LGHNA and YSLEER. The ends lost 0 bases at V and 3 bases at J; junction bases unmatched: 5. The CDR3 loop is CASSQDPRGNYEQYF. The CDR3 nucleotides read TGCGCCAGCAGCCAAGATCCCAGGGGGAACTACGAGCAGTACTTC.

This clonotype was counted only a few times. V usage is TRBV4-2 and J usage is TRBJ2-5; D unresolved. There are 13 residues in the CDR3. V was shortened by 4 bases and J by 3 bases, with 9 bases between the two germline ends. Germline-derived CDR1 and CDR2 are LGHNA and YNFKEQ. The CDR3 nucleotides are TGTGCCAGCAGCCTGGACGGAAAAGAGACCCAGTACTTC. It translates to CASSLDGKETQYF.

The rearrangement joins TRBV7-8 to TRBJ2-4, with a weak D call TRBD2 (5 bases). Germline V lookup: CDR1 SGHVS, CDR2 FQNEAQ. CDR3 size: 16 residues. V gave up 1 base and J gave up 0 bases, with 10 bases separating them. CDR3: CASSLDAGLAKNIQYF. The CDR3 DNA reads as TGTGCCAGCAGCTTAGATGCAGGACTAGCCAAAAACATTCAGTACTTC.

This clonotype was recorded many times. The chain joins TRBV29-1 to TRBJ1-2, with D tentatively TRBD1 (5 bases). This CDR3 has 14 residues. V lost 4 bases and J lost 3, with 15 bases in between. Germline lookup yields CDR1 SQVTM and CDR2 ANQGSEA. The CDR3 sequence is CSVVGGVHDYGYTF. The DNA for the CDR3 is TGCAGCGTTGTAGGAGGGGTCCACGACTATGGCTACACCTTC.

V gene TRBV4-1 combines with J gene TRBJ1-5; possibly TRBD1 for D (5 bases). CDR3 size: 16 residues. Trimming stripped 1 base from V and 5 bases from J, with 15 bases between. The V gene's germline CDR1 is MGHRA and CDR2 YSYEKL. The CDR3 DNA sequence: TGCGCCAGCAGCCAAGCGGCGGGTTGGGGCGATCAGCCCCAGCATTTT. It translates to CASSQAAGWGDQPQHF.

This clonotype turned up a few times. CDR3 sequence: CAWFAVTEAFF. Written as DNA, the CDR3 is TGTGCCTGGTTCGCGGTCACTGAAGCTTTCTTT. V gene TRBV30 combines with J gene TRBJ1-1; D call uncertain. The V and J ends lost 5 bases and 4 bases respectively, with 8 bases between them. Germline V CDR1 and CDR2: GTSNPN, SVGIG (reference sequence). The CDR3 contains 11 residues.

This clonotype was detected a few times. The chain has TRBV5-1 and TRBJ1-1, with D possibly TRBD1 on 5 matching bases. This CDR3 has 13 amino acids. Trimming took off 10 bases at V and 0 bases at J, with 13 bases between the two ends. From germline, CDR1 is SGHRS and CDR2 YFSETQ. CDR3 loop: CASQTELNTEAFF. CDR3 nucleotide sequence: TGCGCCTCCCAGACAGAACTGAACACTGAAGCTTTCTTT.

This clonotype was picked up a small number of times. This rearrangement joins TRBV18 to TRBJ2-3; 16 bases are a match to TRBD2. This CDR3 region has 17 residues. The germline CDR1 and CDR2 sequences are KGHSH and LQKENI. Trimming took 3 bases from V and 4 from J; bases not matched to a gene: 4. CDR3 in DNA: TGTGCCAGCTCACCTCCGGGACTAGCGGGAGGGTCAGATACGCAGTATTTT. This codes for CASSPPGLAGGSDTQYF.

This clonotype was seen only a few times. The V call is TRBV20-1, the J call TRBJ1-1, with D possibly matching TRBD1 (6 bases). The V and J ends lost 3 bases and 6 bases respectively, with 17 bases between them. Germline V lookup: CDR1 DFQATT, CDR2 SNEGSKA (reference sequence). The CDR3 runs to 14 residues. The DNA for the CDR3 is TGCAGTGCTAGTCGCGGGGGGCGCTCGTCTGAAGCTTTCTTT. Amino acid sequence: CSASRGGRSSEAFF.

The rearrangement uses TRBV29-1 and TRBJ2-7; 11 nucleotides line up with TRBD2. V trimming: 7 bases; J trimming: 9 bases; junction bases outside the gene matches: 5. CDR3 size: 11 residues. From germline, CDR1 is SQVTM and CDR2 ANQGSEA. CDR3 residues: CSGRSGGGQYF. The CDR3 DNA sequence: TGCAGCGGCCGTAGCGGGGGGGGGCAGTACTTC.

This clonotype was observed a handful of times. V usage is TRBV20-1 and J usage is TRBJ1-3, with a tentative D call TRBD1 (5 bases). From germline, CDR1 is DFQATT and CDR2 SNEGSKA (reference sequence). The ends were cut back, 3 bases at V and 6 bases at J, with 15 bases in the middle. The CDR3 contains 14 residues. This chain's CDR3 is CSARDTYRENTIYF. The DNA for the CDR3 is TGCAGTGCTAGGGACACCTATAGGGAAAACACCATATATTTT.

This clonotype was seen only a few times. This chain connects TRBV6-5 to TRBJ2-2; D gene uncertain. Germline V gives CDR1 MNHEY, CDR2 SVGAGI. The length of the CDR3 is 17 residues. V was shortened by 5 bases and J by 0 bases, with 16 bases between the two germline ends. For the CDR3, the DNA is TGTGCCAGCAGTATCTCCATAACCATGACGAACACCGGGGAGCTGTTTTTT. Protein: CASSISITMTNTGELFF.

V and J are TRBV4-1 and TRBJ2-1, with 9 bases aligning to TRBD2. J lost 8 bases, V lost 0 bases, and 11 bases had no gene match. Germline V gene sequence: CDR1 MGHRA, CDR2 YSYEKL. CDR3 size: 17 residues. The CDR3 protein is CASSQEGVGLARHEQFF. The CDR3 region has the DNA TGCGCCAGCAGCCAAGAGGGAGTGGGACTAGCCCGGCATGAGCAGTTCTTC.

There are many counts of this clonotype. The chain links TRBV5-1 to TRBJ2-7; no clear D. This CDR3 spans 14 amino acids. V was pared by 4 bases and J by 0 bases, with 11 bases between. CDR1 and CDR2 from the germline V gene are SGHRS and YFSETQ. CDR3 residues: CASSPGPDSYEQYF. CDR3 DNA sequence: TGCGCCAGCAGCCCCGGGCCCGACTCCTACGAGCAGTACTTC.

This clonotype was observed a handful of times. This sequence joins TRBV27 and TRBJ2-5; no clear D gene. Germline CDR1 is MNHEY and CDR2 is SMNVEV (reference sequence). Trimming took 4 bases from V and 2 from J, leaving 14 bases between them. CDR3 size: 15 residues. The CDR3 nucleotides are TGTGCCAGCAGTTCTGGTCTCCTCCTTCAAGAGACCCAGTACTTC. Its translation is CASSSGLLLQETQYF.